These 14 T cell receptor beta chains came from one sample sequenced in a study of blood T cell repertoires in COVID-19. Sequencing was performed with immunoSEQ multiplex PCR; in TCRdb, only in-frame clones are kept and a portion is missing. The sample holds about 150,000 clones, 80% to 85% seen once. The source material was peripheral blood. Source of these receptors: a human donor in a cohort sampled during active COVID-19.

The chain links TRBV19 to TRBJ2-3; TRBD1 aligns across 11 bases. J gave up 0 bases and V 6 bases, and 2 bases lay outside the gene matches. CDR3 length: 15 residues. The germline V gene encodes CDR1 LNHDA and CDR2 SQIVND (reference sequence). The CDR3 DNA is TGTGCCAGTAGCCGGGACAGGGGGAGCACAGATACGCAGTATTTT. It translates to CASSRDRGSTDTQYF.

The rearrangement joins TRBV7-2 to TRBJ2-1, with D maybe TRBD2 (7 bases). This CDR3 contains 16 residues. Trimming took off 2 bases at V and 8 bases at J, with 19 bases between the two ends. CDR1 is SGHTA, CDR2 FQGNSA, per germline. The CDR3 is CASSLWAGASGDEQFF. The CDR3 DNA sequence: TGTGCCAGCAGCTTATGGGCGGGGGCCAGTGGAGATGAGCAGTTCTTC. Looking up the rest from reference TRBV7-2 and TRBJ2-1 gives the full variable domain: GAGVSQSPSNKVTEKGKDVELRCDPISGHTALYWYRQSLGQGLEFLIYFQGNSAPDKSGLPSDRFSAERTGGSVSTLTIQRTQQEDSAVYLCASSLWAGASGDEQFFGPGTRLTVL.

J is TRBJ1-1 and V is TRBV19; TRBD1 matches 8 bases. Per germline, CDR1 LNHDA and CDR2 SQIVND (reference sequence). V was pared by 9 bases and J by 0 bases, with 12 bases of the junction left unmatched. The CDR3 loop spans 16 amino acids. CDR3 in amino acids: CASERYRGTMNTEAFF. In DNA form, the CDR3 reads TGTGCCAGCGAGCGATACAGGGGGACAATGAACACTGAAGCTTTCTTT.

This clone was observed a handful of times. V is TRBV5-1 and J is TRBJ2-7; D possibly corresponds to TRBD1 (6 bases). The length of the CDR3 is 12 residues. V shed 4 bases and J shed 7 bases, with 12 bases lying between them. Per germline, CDR1 SGHRS and CDR2 YFSETQ. For the CDR3, the DNA is TGCGCCAGCAGCAAACAGGGTTGGGAGCAGTACTTC. This sequence encodes CASSKQGWEQYF.

This sequence joins TRBV9 and TRBJ2-1, with 11 bases that match TRBD2. Germline loops: CDR1 SGDLS, CDR2 YYNGEE. This CDR3 has 15 amino acids. V lost 2 bases, J lost 6 bases, and 4 bases stayed unmatched. This chain's CDR3 is CASSVRLAGSNEQFF. The CDR3 nucleotides are TGTGCCAGCAGCGTGCGACTAGCGGGGAGCAATGAGCAGTTCTTC. Combining the CDR3 with reference TRBV9 and TRBJ2-1 gives the whole variable domain DSGVTQTPKHLITATGQRVTLRCSPRSGDLSVYWYQQSLDQGLQFLIQYYNGEERAKGNILERFSAQQFPDLHSELNLSSLELGDSALYFCASSVRLAGSNEQFFGPGTRLTVL.

V and J are TRBV20-1 and TRBJ2-7; D not resolved. The CDR3 is 11 residues long. Germline V gene lookup returns CDR1 DFQATT and CDR2 SNEGSKA (reference sequence). Trimming took off 3 bases at V and 1 base at J, with 4 bases between the two ends. The CDR3 spells CSASVSYEQYF. The CDR3 DNA is TGCAGTGCTAGCGTTTCCTACGAGCAGTACTTC.

This rearrangement joins TRBV27 to TRBJ1-2; maybe TRBD1 (6 bases). V dropped 5 bases and J dropped 6 bases, with 16 bases sitting between them. Per germline, CDR1 MNHEY and CDR2 SMNVEV (reference sequence). This CDR3 is 14 amino acids long. DNA for the CDR3: TGTGCCAGCAGTCCCATTGGGGGGGCGGATGGCTACACCTTC. Amino acids: CASSPIGGADGYTF.

The chain recombines TRBV29-1 with TRBJ1-1; possible D gene TRBD1, 5 bases. This CDR3 comprises 11 residues. Trimming removed 4 bases at V and 7 bases at J, with 10 bases between. Germline lookup yields CDR1 SQVTM and CDR2 ANQGSEA. The CDR3 DNA is TGCAGCGTTGTGAGGGGAGGTGAAGCTTTCTTT. It is translated as CSVVRGGEAFF.

The gene calls are TRBV3-1 (or the pseudogene TRBV3-2) and TRBJ2-5, with 13 nucleotides matching TRBD2. The CDR3 extends over 17 amino acids. V shed 4 bases and J 5 bases; nucleotides not matched to a gene: 10. Germline CDR1 and CDR2: LGHDT and YNNKEL (reference sequence). CDR3 nucleotide sequence: TGTGCCAGCAGCCCCAGTGGGACTAGCGGGGTGGGCGAGACCCAGTACTTC. It specifies CASSPSGTSGVGETQYF.

Only a few counts were recorded for this clone. V and J are TRBV27 and TRBJ1-6; 7 bases are shared with TRBD1. The CDR3 length is 15 residues. From germline, CDR1 is MNHEY and CDR2 SMNVEV (reference sequence). The ends lost 6 bases at V and 7 bases at J; junction bases unmatched: 9. The CDR3 protein is CASSRKGAGNSPLHF. CDR3 DNA sequence: TGTGCCAGCAGCCGTAAGGGGGCAGGCAATTCACCCCTCCACTTT.

The V call is TRBV2, the J call TRBJ1-2, with D perhaps matching TRBD1 (6 bases). Germline V gene lookup returns CDR1 SNHLY and CDR2 FYNNEI. This CDR3 spans 11 amino acids. The CDR3 bases are TGTGCGAGGGGGGCCGGGGGGGGCTACACCTTC. Translating it yields CARGAGGGYTF.

V is TRBV6-5 and J is TRBJ1-1; perhaps TRBD1 as D (6 bases). Trimming cost V 8 bases and J 5 bases, with 18 bases left between them. Looked up from germline, CDR1 is MNHEY and CDR2 is SVGAGI. CDR3 size: 14 residues. CDR3 sequence reads: CASDLMEGGTEAFF. The CDR3 region has the DNA TGTGCCAGCGATCTAATGGAAGGGGGTACTGAAGCTTTCTTT.

This clone turned up a few times. Additional DNA sequences in this sample encode the identical CDR3. The chain combines TRBV12-3 or TRBV12-4 with TRBJ2-7; possibly TRBD1 for D (5 bases). The CDR3 covers 12 residues. V was shortened by 3 bases and J by 5 bases, with 8 bases between the two germline ends. The chain's CDR3 is CASSFRVDEQYF. The CDR3 region has the DNA TGTGCCAGCAGTTTCAGGGTTGACGAGCAGTACTTC.

The gene calls are TRBV6-5 and TRBJ2-5; D not resolved. Between the trimmed V and J ends, which lost 8 bases and 7 bases, there was a span of 11 bases. This CDR3 spans 11 amino acids. CDR1 and CDR2 from the germline V gene are MNHEY and SVGAGI. CDR3 protein: CASGQPGTQYF. As DNA, the CDR3 is TGTGCCAGCGGGCAACCCGGGACCCAGTACTTC.